Each of the 6 T cell receptor beta chains below was sequenced from the same sample in a study of blood T cell repertoires in COVID-19. Assay: immunoSEQ multiplex PCR; the TCRdb copy retains only in-frame clones and omits some. This sample has approximately 36,000 clones, with about 74% found just once. Sequencing was done on a sample of peripheral blood. Receptor source: a man in his 70s with COVID-19, enrolled during active disease.

In this sample, this clone turned up a few times. J is TRBJ1-2 and V is TRBV10-2, with no clear D. The CDR3 sequence is 13 residues long. Trimming took 7 bases from V and 7 from J, leaving 16 bases between them. Germline lookup yields CDR1 WSHSY and CDR2 SAAADI. Here the CDR3 reads CASTSSAVSGYTF. The CDR3 DNA reads as TGCGCCAGCACCTCGAGCGCGGTTAGTGGCTACACCTTC.

CDR3 sequence (DNA): TGTGCCAGCAGTTTACGGGACTACACTGAAGCTTTCTTT. It specifies CASSLRDYTEAFF. The rearrangement links TRBV28 to TRBJ1-1, with D perhaps TRBD1 (5 bases). Per the germline V gene, CDR1 is MDHEN and CDR2 is SYDVKM. This CDR3 contains 13 residues. V was shortened by 2 bases and J by 3 bases, with 7 bases between the two germline ends.

This chain connects TRBV9 to TRBJ2-7, with 9 bases lining up with TRBD2. Trimming took 0 bases from V and 3 from J; bases not matched to a gene: 4. The CDR3 runs to 15 residues. Germline V gene lookup returns CDR1 SGDLS and CDR2 YYNGEE. The CDR3: CASSVGAGGNYEQYF. The DNA for the CDR3 is TGTGCCAGCAGCGTAGGGGCGGGAGGGAACTACGAGCAGTACTTC.

This clone has a handful of counts. V gene TRBV5-3 combines with J gene TRBJ2-7; 7 bases match TRBD1. TRBV5-3 is an ORF, with its function uncertain. The ends lost 2 bases at V and 3 bases at J; junction bases unmatched: 8. CDR3 length equals 15 residues. The CDR3 DNA follows: TGTGCCAGAAGCTTTAAAGGGACAGACCACTACGAGCAGTACTTC. Amino acids: CARSFKGTDHYEQYF.

A few counts support this clone. The rearrangement links TRBV5-1 to TRBJ2-5, with 7 bases matching TRBD1. V lost 4 bases to trimming and J lost 2 bases; unmatched junction nucleotides: 14. This CDR3 is built from 17 residues. Per germline, CDR1 SGHRS and CDR2 YFSETQ. The CDR3 DNA reads as TGCGCCAGCAGCCCACCTACCGGGACAGACTTTCAAGAGACCCAGTACTTC. Translating it yields CASSPPTGTDFQETQYF.

CDR3 bases: TGTGCCAGTAGTACATCTGGACAGGTGTACTATGGCTACACCTTC. Protein sequence: CASSTSGQVYYGYTF. The chain recombines TRBV19 with TRBJ1-2, with TRBD1 matching over 7 bases. Germline V gene data show CDR1 as LNHDA and CDR2 as SQIVND (reference sequence). This CDR3 spans 15 amino acids. V lost 4 bases, J lost 3 bases, and 8 bases stayed unmatched. Supplemented by reference TRBV19 and TRBJ1-2, the full variable domain reads DGGITQSPKYLFRKEGQNVTLSCEQNLNHDAMYWYRQDPGQGLRLIYYSQIVNDFQKGDIAEGYSVSREKKESFPLTVTSAQKNPTAFYLCASSTSGQVYYGYTFGSGTRLTVV.